The present T cell receptor (beta chain) was sequenced within a study of vaccination effects on CD4 cells after COVID-19 (dated by TCRdb to between 2021 and 2024). As for the study more broadly: Each participant got two doses of an mRNA SARS-CoV-2 vaccine, either BNT162b2 or mRNA-1273. In both COVID-19 convalescent patients and infection-naive vaccine recipients, the study compared SARS-CoV-2 spike-specific CD4+ TCR repertoires from before mRNA vaccination with those from after it. The full study included 10 COVID-19 convalescent patients and a few SARS-CoV-2-naive healthy vaccine recipients. In the study, cultures from other donors were sequenced using the Oncomine TCR Beta short-read assay on an Illumina iSeq 100. What the study reported, not specific to this receptor: Clones induced by infection and clones induced by vaccination both contracted markedly at late timepoints after vaccination, which fits with T cell responses waning over time. In healthy vaccine recipients, vaccine-induced clones were almost all SARS-CoV-2 mono-reactive, with only 1 of 255 being cross-reactive with common cold coronaviruses. Only a small number of convalescent patients were included, and no early post-infection timepoints were available, which limited the study.

To identify antigen-specific CD4+ T cell clonotypes by their expansion, the ViraFEST assay first stimulated PBMC with viral peptide pools and then applied TCR sequencing. After about 9 days of culture, CD4+ T cells were isolated with the EasySep CD4+ T cell isolation kit. None of the healthy vaccine recipients had a prior SARS-CoV-2 infection, which was confirmed by nucleocapsid antibody tests that came back negative both before and after vaccination. Some 1.9 million PBMC per well were cultured with 10 ug/ml peptides in IMDM containing around 5% human AB serum, approximately 10 IU/ml IL-2 and gentamicin. Half of the culture medium was replaced with fresh IL-2-containing medium on days 3 and 7. Unless noted otherwise, every peptide stimulation condition was grown in triplicate wells. PBMC were separated from whole blood using Ficoll-Paque Plus gradient centrifugation and were then either cryopreserved at -140C or used fresh. The overlapping peptide pools covered the spike proteins of SARS-CoV-2 and of the common cold coronaviruses HCoV-NL63, HCoV-OC43 and HCoV-229E. The QIAamp micro DNA kit was used to extract genomic DNA from the cultured CD4+ T cells.

This clone appeared once. No antigen is known for it. Base qualities were left out, and no much larger clone turns up one base away. Libraries were built with the immunoSEQ multiplex PCR assay. DNA from the cultured, isolated CD4+ T cells was subjected to TCR beta CDR3 sequencing. Under the source paper's analysis protocol: The analysis removed non-productive TCR sequences, trimmed reads to the CDR3 region, and retained only CDR3s that were 7 or more amino acids long. The MANAFEST web app was used to identify antigen-specific clonotypes by comparing expansion in peptide wells with expansion in reference cultures. To be called positive, a clone needed expansion at FDR<0.05 compared with the reference and with all other wells, an odds ratio greater than 5, and a frequency greater than 0.1% in two replicate wells. A clonotype was defined as cross-reactive if the clonotype was significantly expanded both in SARS-CoV-2 spike wells and in at least one common cold coronavirus spike condition. CDR3 similarity was assessed by Levenshtein distance using the stringdist R package, and unrooted trees were constructed with ape in R 3.6.1. TCRdb obtained this table from immuneACCESS and retained in-frame rearrangements with V and J assigned. These tables miss some clones; where compared with another copy, unresolved V genes account for less than half of the shortfall, and the remainder is unexplained. V, J and clone size are those of that table, while D and trimming were read from the DNA. Present in this sample are 30,000 to 40,000 clones, around 78% of which were seen just once. In total, the top ten clones hold about 27% of the sample.

The sequences come from CD4+ T cells from PBMCs cultured with HCoV-OC43 spike peptides, collected before COVID-19 vaccination. Per the publication, the cell subset or site label means: HCoV-OC43 spike overlapping peptide pool stimulation. This receptor was obtained from a human donor who received a COVID-19 vaccine.

The DNA reads as follows: TGTGCCAGCAGTTACTCAGGGGCAGCTGGAAACACCATATATTTT. Its amino acids are CASSYSGAAGNTIYF. The chain was built from TRBV6-5 and TRBJ1-3, with TRBD1 perhaps the D gene, on 5 matching bases. CDR1 and CDR2 were assigned from the germline V gene as MNHEY and SVGAGI. Trimming costs V 0 bases and J 2 bases, and their ends lie 8 bases apart. Counted from cysteine to phenylalanine, this CDR3 has 15 amino acids. Only CDR3 DNA remains: 45 bases, in frame from the first base.